One TCR beta chain is described in this entry. Its antigen target is currently unknown. No base-level quality is on record; no much larger clone is a single base apart. Measured from the cysteine to the phenylalanine, the CDR3 is 15 residues long. Just the 45-base CDR3 DNA is kept, in frame starting at base 1. CDR1 and CDR2 are read off the germline V gene (reference sequence) as LNHDA and SQIVND. V and J are truncated by 5 bases and 5 bases respectively, leaving an intervening sequence of 15 bases. TCRbeta CDR3 regions were amplified from genomic DNA using the immunoSEQ Assay, a bias-controlled multiplex PCR. The authors' pipeline ran thus. Within the assay, amplification of reference gene primers was used to estimate how many nucleated cells each sample contained. To quantify the absolute abundance of each unique TCRbeta CDR3 rearrangement, sequence reads were collapsed and filtered. For each sample, productive Simpson clonality was calculated as the square root of Simpson's diversity index over productive rearrangements. TCRdb mirrors the immuneACCESS table, restricted to in-frame sequences. Some clones are absent from its copies; in checked studies, under half trace to an unresolved V gene, and the reason for the others is unknown. V and J calls and clone size follow that table, whereas D and trimming were derived from the DNA. The sample table contains around 400,000 clones; only one count was recorded for roughly nine tenths of them. 0.8% to 0.9% of the sample is in the top ten clones.

Participants in the prospective study were aged about 18 to 89 years, lived in more than 20 United States geographic areas, and enrolled through a virtual design. In the prospective study, participants were assigned to cohorts based on the clinical history participants reported in a screening survey and a study questionnaire. Exposed participants had been in contact, within 2 weeks of entering the study, with a person who had a PCR-confirmed or clinician-diagnosed case of COVID-19. Each participant in the prospective study had whole blood, serum and a nasopharyngeal or oropharyngeal swab collected by mobile phlebotomists. Participants in the prospective study had the option to provide additional blood draws and questionnaires over an approximately two-month period. Prospective study blood samples were shipped either frozen or at room temperature before DNA extraction. The sample is drawn from a study of blood T cell repertoires in COVID-19 (dated by TCRdb to 2019 to 2021). For the study in its entirety: Samples from collaborators originated in the United States, Italy and Spain and spanned both the acute and convalescent phases of COVID-19. The repertoires were released in a freely available public database intended as a resource for research on the immune response to SARS-CoV-2. Samples were obtained from the ongoing ImmuneRACE study (first 160 participants) and from about 1,300 subjects provided by 6 global collaborators. HLA class I and class II types, where available, came from metadata supplied by the sample provider rather than from assay-based typing. The prospective study material was composed of cDNA or gDNA derived from T cells, B-cell-depleted T cells, or PBMCs. Sample metadata almost always included a de-identified subject ID, COVID-19 status, age in years and sex. The dataset comprised deeply sampled blood TCRbeta repertoires from subjects exposed to, actively infected with, or recovered from COVID-19. Broad study findings and their caveats: The amount of clinical and demographic metadata varied by source and participant and was provided uncurated.

Sequenced: PBMCs or T cells enriched from blood (not recorded which). The V and J segments used are TRBV19 and TRBJ1-4, with TRBD1 perhaps the D gene, on 5 matching bases. The sequence derives from a woman aged 40-49 years who had been exposed to COVID-19. The bases are TGTGCCAGTAGTCGAACTCAGGGCTCCAATGAAAAACTGTTTTTT. This encodes CASSRTQGSNEKLFF.